This T cell receptor (beta chain) came from a study of PD-1 blockade in classical Hodgkin lymphoma. Time point denoted: cycle 4 day 1 (C4D1), after less than 7 weeks of nivolumab. Each and every patient relapsed after autologous stem cell transplantation, and patients got differing brentuximab vedotin exposure. TCRdb's copy holds only in-frame clones and misses some; the assay was immunoSEQ multiplex PCR. The data show 45,000 to 60,000 clones, 80% seen once. The J segment lost 8 bases and the V segment lost 7 bases, leaving 11 bases of the junction unmatched. The CDR3 consists of 13 residues. Germline V gives CDR1 SGHRS, CDR2 YFSETQ.

V is TRBV5-1 and J is TRBJ1-1; 7 positions match TRBD1. The sequence derives from a human donor with classical Hodgkin lymphoma. The sample was peripheral blood mononuclear cells (PBMCs), taken before the fourth cycle of nivolumab. The DNA of the CDR3 is TGCGCCAGCGGAATCATGACAGGGACGGAAGCTTTCTTT. Amino acid sequence: CASGIMTGTEAFF. The full variable domain, in which reference TRBV5-1 and TRBJ1-1 provide the parts outside the CDR3, is KAGVTQTPRYLIKTRGQQVTLSCSPISGHRSVSWYQQTPGQGLQFLFEYFSETQRNKGNFPGRFSGRQFSNSRSEMNVSTLELGDSALYLCASGIMTGTEAFFGQGTRLTVV.